This T cell receptor (beta chain) stems from a study of tumor and adjacent non-tumor tissue in lung cancer. Germline V gene sequence: CDR1 SGHNT, CDR2 YYREEE (reference sequence). The length of the CDR3 is 13 residues. V gave up 0 bases and J gave up 3 bases; unmatched junction bases: 0. Of note for this clonotype: This may stem from a read error, because a much larger clone lies one nucleotide away. Since no conserved phenylalanine or tryptophan closes the CDR3, a read error is the likely cause.

Three rounds of nested PCR, following a modified ARM-PCR protocol, produced the TCRbeta library. TCRdb re-called the multiplex PCR reads with MiXCR, one entry per CDR3 protein. Of more than 120,000 distinct CDR3 sequences listed, around 66% are singletons. The template was RNA from unsorted bulk tissue. The gene calls are TRBV5-4 and TRBJ2-7, with 7 bases identical to TRBD1. The clonotype was recovered from a man aged 55-75 years with small cell lung cancer. Specimen: lung tumor tissue. The CDR3: CASSLDRGYEQYL. CDR3 DNA sequence: TGTGCCAGCAGCTTGGACAGGGGCTACGAGCAGTACTTA.